These 9 T cell receptor beta chains were sequenced from one sample in a study of blood T cell repertoires in COVID-19. Generated by immunoSEQ multiplex PCR, the TCRdb table keeps only in-frame clones and is missing some. The sample lists about 150,000 clones; around 90% were seen once. Sequencing used PBMCs or T cells enriched from blood (not recorded which). The receptor source for this set is a woman aged 40 to 55 who had been exposed to COVID-19.

The gene calls are TRBV6-6 and TRBJ1-2; D call uncertain. This CDR3 comprises 14 residues. Germline CDR1 and CDR2: MNHNY and SVGAGI (reference sequence). V gave up 5 bases and J gave up 4 bases, with 14 bases separating them. The CDR3 coding sequence is TGTGCCAGCAGTCCTGGAGGAGTAATCTATGGCTACACCTTC. This sequence encodes CASSPGGVIYGYTF.

The V call is TRBV15, the J call TRBJ1-2, with a possible D match to TRBD1 (5 bases). V was cut by 0 bases and J by 7 bases, with 15 bases left in between. From germline, CDR1 is LNHNV and CDR2 YYDKDF (reference sequence). This CDR3 spans 15 amino acids. CDR3 sequence reads: CATSREAGLSSGYTF. The CDR3 DNA follows: TGTGCCACCAGCAGAGAGGCGGGGCTTTCGTCTGGCTACACCTTC.

In its sample, this clone was seen once. The chain recombines TRBV6-5 with TRBJ2-7; the D gene is possibly TRBD1 (6 bases). The CDR3 loop spans 15 amino acids. CDR1 and CDR2 from the germline V gene are MNHEY and SVGAGI. Trimming stripped 5 bases from V and 2 bases from J, with 16 bases between. The DNA for the CDR3 is TGTGCCAGCAGTAGCCCCCGGGACACAGCCTACGAGCAGTACTTC. This translates into CASSSPRDTAYEQYF.

The chain joins TRBV5-1 to TRBJ2-7, with D possibly matching TRBD2 (6 bases). This CDR3 spans 13 amino acids. The germline CDR1 and CDR2 sequences are SGHRS and YFSETQ. Trimming cost V 7 bases and J 2 bases, with 13 bases left between them. The CDR3 region is CASSRGSPYEQYF. In DNA form, the CDR3 reads TGCGCCAGCTCGCGGGGCAGCCCCTACGAGCAGTACTTC.

The V call is TRBV5-1, the J call TRBJ2-1, with 9 bases aligning to TRBD1. V was pared by 4 bases and J by 5 bases, with 4 bases of the junction left unmatched. Germline V gene sequence: CDR1 SGHRS, CDR2 YFSETQ. The length of the CDR3 is 14 residues. The CDR3 reads CASSTGQGHNEQFF. DNA for the CDR3: TGCGCCAGCAGCACGGGACAGGGTCACAATGAGCAGTTCTTC.

The chain has TRBV11-2 and TRBJ2-3; the D is unclear. The CDR3 has 10 residues. Germline V gives CDR1 SGHAT, CDR2 FQNNGV. Trimming shortened V by 4 bases and J by 10 bases, and 6 bases separated the two germline ends. The CDR3: CASSSLPQYF. The CDR3 DNA reads as TGTGCCAGCAGCTCCCTCCCGCAGTATTTT.

The gene calls are TRBV3-1 (or the pseudogene TRBV3-2) and TRBJ2-1, with TRBD2 matching over 13 bases. The V gene's germline CDR1 is LGHDT and CDR2 YNNKEL (reference sequence). The ends lost 3 bases at V and 5 bases at J; junction bases unmatched: 7. The CDR3 totals 17 residues. CDR3 loop: CASSQARTSGRNNEQFF. CDR3 nucleotides: TGTGCCAGCAGCCAGGCCCGGACTAGCGGGAGAAACAATGAGCAGTTCTTC.

The chain uses TRBV5-4 and TRBJ2-1; 8 bases fit TRBD1. The germline gives CDR1 SGHNT, CDR2 YYREEE (reference sequence). The CDR3 is 15 residues long. The trim removed 7 bases at V and 0 bases at J, leaving 6 bases unmatched. CDR3: CASARDRSSYNEQFF. In DNA, the CDR3 is TGTGCCAGCGCCCGGGACAGGAGCTCCTACAATGAGCAGTTCTTC.

The chain couples TRBV6-4 to TRBJ1-6, with TRBD1 as a possible D gene (6 bases). The CDR3 extends over 15 amino acids. Trimming took off 4 bases at V and 7 bases at J, with 14 bases between the two ends. The germline gives CDR1 MRHNA, CDR2 SNTAGT. The CDR3 reads CASSAQAGANSPLHF. The CDR3 DNA follows: TGTGCCAGCAGTGCCCAGGCAGGGGCCAATTCACCCCTCCACTTT.